Shown below are 9 T cell receptor beta chains from a single sample sequenced in a study of cytomegalovirus exposure and HLA in healthy donors (dated by TCRdb to 2016 to 2017). Libraries were made using the immunoSEQ multiplex PCR assay. The multiplex PCR relied on a mix of 60 forward primers for TCR Vbeta segments and 13 reverse primers for TCR Jbeta segments. TCRdb took over this immuneACCESS table, retaining in-frame rearrangements with V and J assigned. Such tables are incomplete; in checked studies, under half of the missing clones stem from an unresolved V gene, and the remainder is unexplained. This sample holds about 190,000 clones; over 60% were observed only once. The ten top clones hold approximately 2.1% of the sample. The sample consisted of PBMCs. The origin of the receptors is a woman aged 25-40 years in good health and CMV-seropositive.

The CDR3, as DNA: TGTGCCAGCAGGGGACAGGGCGGCACTGAAGCTTTCTTT. Protein product: CASRGQGGTEAFF. The V gene is TRBV27, the J gene TRBJ1-1; TRBD1 agrees at 9 bases. The CDR3 loop spans 13 amino acids. Per germline, CDR1 MNHEY and CDR2 SMNVEV (reference sequence). Unmatched junction bases numbered 3, after V lost 6 bases and J lost 4 bases.

The sample holds a few counts of this clone. CDR3 in amino acids: CASRGRTSGVNEQFF. The CDR3 nucleotides are TGTGCCAGCAGGGGTAGGACTAGCGGGGTAAATGAGCAGTTCTTC. The genes are TRBV6-5 and TRBJ2-1; 12 bases are shared with TRBD2. Germline assignment: CDR1 MNHEY and CDR2 SVGAGI. V gave up 6 bases and J gave up 7 bases; unmatched junction bases: 7. The CDR3 extends over 15 amino acids.

This sequence joins TRBV7-9 and TRBJ2-7; D possibly corresponds to TRBD2 (6 bases). Trimming shortened V by 5 bases and J by 4 bases, and 18 bases separated the two germline ends. The CDR3 covers 15 residues. The germline V gene encodes CDR1 SEHNR and CDR2 FQNEAQ (reference sequence). CDR3 amino acids: CASSPSGLLWYEQYF. DNA for the CDR3: TGTGCCAGCAGCCCCTCGGGACTCCTCTGGTACGAGCAGTACTTC.

This chain connects TRBV5-1 to TRBJ2-5; 14 bases fit TRBD2. The V gene end was trimmed by 1 base and the J gene end by 4 bases; junction bases not matched to a gene: 3. Germline values: CDR1 SGHRS, CDR2 YFSETQ. The CDR3 runs 16 residues. The CDR3 region is CASSLSGTSGGETQYF. As DNA, the CDR3 is TGCGCCAGCAGCTTGTCCGGGACTAGCGGGGGAGAGACCCAGTACTTC.

This rearrangement joins TRBV28 to TRBJ2-1, with 11 bases fitting TRBD2. Trimming at V came to 5 bases and at J to 2 bases, leaving 2 bases not matched to a gene. The CDR3 is 15 residues long. Germline assignment: CDR1 MDHEN and CDR2 SYDVKM. The CDR3 reads CASSVAGGPYNEQFF. The CDR3 DNA reads as TGTGCCAGCAGTGTAGCGGGAGGGCCCTACAATGAGCAGTTCTTC.

The rearrangement links TRBV5-1 to TRBJ2-5; 9 bases agree with TRBD2. CDR3 size: 14 residues. J was trimmed by 4 bases and V by 6 bases; bases with no gene match: 7. Germline loops: CDR1 SGHRS, CDR2 YFSETQ. CDR3 residues: CASTRSGGPETQYF. CDR3 nucleotides: TGCGCCAGCACTCGGAGCGGGGGGCCAGAGACCCAGTACTTC.

This chain uses TRBV6-6 with TRBJ2-5; TRBD1 matches at 7 bases. This CDR3 contains 16 residues. CDR1 is MNHNY and CDR2 is SVGAGI in the germline V gene (reference sequence). The J segment lost 1 base and the V segment lost 6 bases, leaving 11 bases of the junction unmatched. DNA of the CDR3: TGTGCCAGCAGCCCACGAGGGAGACAGGGCCAAGAGACCCAGTACTTC. Translated, it gives CASSPRGRQGQETQYF.

This rearrangement joins TRBV29-1 to TRBJ2-1, with 8 bases that match TRBD1. Per the germline V gene, CDR1 is SQVTM and CDR2 is ANQGSEA. The length of the CDR3 is 11 residues. V was clipped by 0 bases and J by 16 bases; unmatched bases: 5. In DNA form, the CDR3 reads TGCAGCGTTGAAGATGGGCAGGGGGCCTTCTTC. Protein: CSVEDGQGAFF.

V is TRBV27 and J is TRBJ2-7; weak D call: TRBD1 (5 bases). The CDR3 has 12 residues. The germline CDR1 and CDR2 sequences are MNHEY and SMNVEV (reference sequence). V lost 3 bases to trimming and J lost 11 bases, with 14 bases between them. CDR3 sequence reads: CASSFSQGLKYF. CDR3 DNA: TGTGCCAGCAGTTTTTCTCAGGGCTTGAAGTACTTC.